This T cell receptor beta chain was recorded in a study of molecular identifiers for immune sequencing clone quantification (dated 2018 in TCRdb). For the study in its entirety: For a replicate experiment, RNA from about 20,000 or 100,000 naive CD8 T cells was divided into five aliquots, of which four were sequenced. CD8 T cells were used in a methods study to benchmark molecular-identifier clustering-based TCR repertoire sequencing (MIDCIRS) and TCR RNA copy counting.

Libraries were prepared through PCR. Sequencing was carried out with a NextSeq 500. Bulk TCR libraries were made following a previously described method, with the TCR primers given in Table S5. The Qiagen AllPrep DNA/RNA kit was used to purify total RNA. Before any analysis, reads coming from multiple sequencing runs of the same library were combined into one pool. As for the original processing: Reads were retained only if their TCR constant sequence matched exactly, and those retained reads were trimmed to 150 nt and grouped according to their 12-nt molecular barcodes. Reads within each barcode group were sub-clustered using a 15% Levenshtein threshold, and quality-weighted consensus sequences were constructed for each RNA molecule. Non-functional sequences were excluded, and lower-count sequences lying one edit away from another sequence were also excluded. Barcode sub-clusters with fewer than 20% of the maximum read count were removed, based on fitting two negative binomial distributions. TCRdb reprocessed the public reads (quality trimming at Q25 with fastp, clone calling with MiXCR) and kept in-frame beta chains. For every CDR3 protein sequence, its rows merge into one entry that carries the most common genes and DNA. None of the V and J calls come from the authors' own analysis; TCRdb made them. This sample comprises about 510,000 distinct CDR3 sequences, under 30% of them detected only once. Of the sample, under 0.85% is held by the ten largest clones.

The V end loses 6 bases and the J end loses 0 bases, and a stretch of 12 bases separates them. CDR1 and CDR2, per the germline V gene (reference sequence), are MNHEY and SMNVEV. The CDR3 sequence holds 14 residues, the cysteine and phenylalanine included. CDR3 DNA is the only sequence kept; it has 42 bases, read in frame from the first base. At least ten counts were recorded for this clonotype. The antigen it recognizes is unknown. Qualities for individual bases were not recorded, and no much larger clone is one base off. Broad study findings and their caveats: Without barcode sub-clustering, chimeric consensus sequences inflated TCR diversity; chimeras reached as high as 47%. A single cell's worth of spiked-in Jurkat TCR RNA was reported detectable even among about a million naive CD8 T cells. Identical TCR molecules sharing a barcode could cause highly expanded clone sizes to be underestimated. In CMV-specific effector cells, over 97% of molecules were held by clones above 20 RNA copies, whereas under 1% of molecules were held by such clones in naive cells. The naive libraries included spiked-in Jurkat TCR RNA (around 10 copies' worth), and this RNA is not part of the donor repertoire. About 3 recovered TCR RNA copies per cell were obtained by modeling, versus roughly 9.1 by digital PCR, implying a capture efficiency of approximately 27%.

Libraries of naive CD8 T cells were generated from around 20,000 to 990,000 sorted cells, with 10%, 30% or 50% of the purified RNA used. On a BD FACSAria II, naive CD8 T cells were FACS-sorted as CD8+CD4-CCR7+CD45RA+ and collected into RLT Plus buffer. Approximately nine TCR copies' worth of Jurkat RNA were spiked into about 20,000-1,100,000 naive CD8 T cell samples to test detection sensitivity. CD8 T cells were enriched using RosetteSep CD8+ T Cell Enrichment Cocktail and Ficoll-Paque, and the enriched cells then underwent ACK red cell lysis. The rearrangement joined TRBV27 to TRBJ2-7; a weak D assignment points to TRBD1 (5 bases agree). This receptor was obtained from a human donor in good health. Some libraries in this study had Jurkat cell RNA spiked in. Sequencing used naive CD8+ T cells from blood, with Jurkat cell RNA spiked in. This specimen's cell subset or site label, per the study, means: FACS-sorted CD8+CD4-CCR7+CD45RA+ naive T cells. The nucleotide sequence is TGTGCCAGCAGGACAGTGAGGAGCTCCTACGAGCAGTACTTC. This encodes CASRTVRSSYEQYF.